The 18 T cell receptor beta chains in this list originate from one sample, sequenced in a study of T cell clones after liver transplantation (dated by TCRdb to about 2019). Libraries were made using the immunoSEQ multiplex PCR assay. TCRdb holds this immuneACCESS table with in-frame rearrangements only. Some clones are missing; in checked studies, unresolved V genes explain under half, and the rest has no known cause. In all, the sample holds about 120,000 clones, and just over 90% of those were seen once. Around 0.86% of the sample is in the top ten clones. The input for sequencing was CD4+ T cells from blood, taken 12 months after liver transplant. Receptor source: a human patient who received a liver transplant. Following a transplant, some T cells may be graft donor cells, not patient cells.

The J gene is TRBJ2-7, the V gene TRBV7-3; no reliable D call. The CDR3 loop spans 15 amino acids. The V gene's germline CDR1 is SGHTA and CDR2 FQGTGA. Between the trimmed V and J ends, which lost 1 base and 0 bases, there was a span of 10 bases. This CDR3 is CASSLSPATSYEQYF. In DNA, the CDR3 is TGTGCCAGCAGCTTAAGTCCCGCAACCTCCTACGAGCAGTACTTC.

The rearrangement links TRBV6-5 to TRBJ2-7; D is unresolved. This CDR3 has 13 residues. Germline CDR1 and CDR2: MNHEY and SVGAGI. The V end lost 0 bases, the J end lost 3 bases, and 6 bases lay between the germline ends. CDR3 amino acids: CASSYSWRYEQYF. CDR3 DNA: TGTGCCAGCAGTTACTCGTGGCGCTACGAGCAGTACTTC.

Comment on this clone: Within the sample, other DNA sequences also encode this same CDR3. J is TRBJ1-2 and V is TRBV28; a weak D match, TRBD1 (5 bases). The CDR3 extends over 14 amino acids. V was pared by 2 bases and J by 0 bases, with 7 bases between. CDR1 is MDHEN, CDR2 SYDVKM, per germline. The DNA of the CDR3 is TGTGCCAGCAGTTTAGGGACTTCTAACTATGGCTACACCTTC. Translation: CASSLGTSNYGYTF.

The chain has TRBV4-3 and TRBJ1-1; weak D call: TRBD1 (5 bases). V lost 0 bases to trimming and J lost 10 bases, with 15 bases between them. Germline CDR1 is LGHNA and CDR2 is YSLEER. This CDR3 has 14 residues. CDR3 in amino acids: CASSQDEGKRRAFF. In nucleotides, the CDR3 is TGCGCCAGCAGCCAAGATGAGGGGAAGCGAAGAGCTTTCTTT.

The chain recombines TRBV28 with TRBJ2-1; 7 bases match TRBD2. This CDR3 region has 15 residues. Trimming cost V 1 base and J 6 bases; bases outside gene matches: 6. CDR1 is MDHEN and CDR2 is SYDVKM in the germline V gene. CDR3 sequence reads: CASSLLGGSGNEQFF. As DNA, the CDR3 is TGTGCCAGCAGTTTATTAGGCGGGAGTGGCAATGAGCAGTTCTTC.

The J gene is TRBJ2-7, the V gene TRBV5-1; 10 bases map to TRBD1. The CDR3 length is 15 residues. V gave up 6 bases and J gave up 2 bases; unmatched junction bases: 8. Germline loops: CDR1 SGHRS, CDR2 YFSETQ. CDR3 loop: CASNEDRGIAYEQYF. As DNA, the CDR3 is TGCGCCAGCAACGAGGACAGGGGGATCGCCTACGAGCAGTACTTC. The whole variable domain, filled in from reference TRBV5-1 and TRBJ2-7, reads KAGVTQTPRYLIKTRGQQVTLSCSPISGHRSVSWYQQTPGQGLQFLFEYFSETQRNKGNFPGRFSGRQFSNSRSEMNVSTLELGDSALYLCASNEDRGIAYEQYFGPGTRLTVT.

The CDR3 DNA follows: TGTGCCAGCAGCGGACCTCAGGGACGAGATACGCAGTATTTT. Translating it yields CASSGPQGRDTQYF. This rearrangement joins TRBV9 to TRBJ2-3, with D perhaps assigned TRBD1 or TRBD2 (5 bases each). This CDR3 region has 14 residues. V was pared by 3 bases and J by 5 bases, with 13 bases between. The germline V gene encodes CDR1 SGDLS and CDR2 YYNGEE. The variable domain in full, with the rest retrieved from reference TRBV9 and TRBJ2-3, is DSGVTQTPKHLITATGQRVTLRCSPRSGDLSVYWYQQSLDQGLQFLIQYYNGEERAKGNILERFSAQQFPDLHSELNLSSLELGDSALYFCASSGPQGRDTQYFGPGTRLTVL.

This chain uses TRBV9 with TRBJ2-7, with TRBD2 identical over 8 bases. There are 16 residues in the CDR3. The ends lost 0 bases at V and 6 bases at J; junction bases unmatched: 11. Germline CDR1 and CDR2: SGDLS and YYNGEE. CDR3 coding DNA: TGTGCCAGCAGCGTAGGTGCGAGCGGGAGTTCGGCCGAGCAGTACTTC. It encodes CASSVGASGSSAEQYF.

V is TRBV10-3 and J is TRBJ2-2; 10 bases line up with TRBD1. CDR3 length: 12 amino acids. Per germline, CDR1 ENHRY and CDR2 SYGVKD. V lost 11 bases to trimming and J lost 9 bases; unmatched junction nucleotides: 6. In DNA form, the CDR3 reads TGTGCCGTTGGACAGGGGGACTGGGAGCTGTTTTTT. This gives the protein CAVGQGDWELFF.

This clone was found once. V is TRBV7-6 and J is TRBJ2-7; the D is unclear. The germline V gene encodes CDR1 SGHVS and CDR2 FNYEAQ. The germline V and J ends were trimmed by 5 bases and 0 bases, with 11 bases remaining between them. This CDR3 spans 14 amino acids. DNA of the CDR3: TGTGCCAGCAGCCTAAGGCCCGCCTCCTACGAGCAGTACTTC. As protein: CASSLRPASYEQYF.

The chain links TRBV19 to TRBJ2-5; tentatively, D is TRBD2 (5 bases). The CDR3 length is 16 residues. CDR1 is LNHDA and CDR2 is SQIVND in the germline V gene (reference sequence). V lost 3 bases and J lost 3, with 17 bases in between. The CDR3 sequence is CASSIARVLGEETQYF. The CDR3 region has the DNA TGTGCCAGTAGTATTGCGAGGGTTCTCGGGGAAGAGACCCAGTACTTC. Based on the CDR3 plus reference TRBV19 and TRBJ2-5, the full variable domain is DGGITQSPKYLFRKEGQNVTLSCEQNLNHDAMYWYRQDPGQGLRLIYYSQIVNDFQKGDIAEGYSVSREKKESFPLTVTSAQKNPTAFYLCASSIARVLGEETQYFGPGTRLLVL.

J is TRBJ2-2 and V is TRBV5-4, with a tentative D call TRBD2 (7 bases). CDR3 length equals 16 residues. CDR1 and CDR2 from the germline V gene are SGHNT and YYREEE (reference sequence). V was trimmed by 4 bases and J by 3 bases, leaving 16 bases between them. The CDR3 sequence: CASSPPGGRDTGELFF. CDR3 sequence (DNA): TGTGCCAGCAGCCCTCCCGGGGGGCGCGACACCGGGGAGCTGTTTTTT.

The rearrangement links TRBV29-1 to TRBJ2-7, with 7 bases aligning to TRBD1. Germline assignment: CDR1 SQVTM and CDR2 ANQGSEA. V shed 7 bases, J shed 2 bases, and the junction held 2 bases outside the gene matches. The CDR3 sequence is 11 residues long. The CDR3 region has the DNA TGCAGCGGTGGGACAGCCTACGAGCAGTACTTC. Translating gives CSGGTAYEQYF.

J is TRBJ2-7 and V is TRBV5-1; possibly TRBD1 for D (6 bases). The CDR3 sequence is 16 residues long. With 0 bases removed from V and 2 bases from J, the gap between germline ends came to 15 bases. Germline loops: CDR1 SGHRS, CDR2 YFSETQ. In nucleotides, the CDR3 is TGCGCCAGCAGCTTGGGTGGGAACAGGGCCCCCTACGAGCAGTACTTC. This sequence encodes CASSLGGNRAPYEQYF.

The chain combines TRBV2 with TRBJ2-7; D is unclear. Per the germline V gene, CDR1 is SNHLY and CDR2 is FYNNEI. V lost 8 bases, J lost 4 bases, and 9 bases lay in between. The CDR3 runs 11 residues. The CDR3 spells CASGVGYEQYF. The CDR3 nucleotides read TGTGCCAGCGGGGTGGGGTACGAGCAGTACTTC.

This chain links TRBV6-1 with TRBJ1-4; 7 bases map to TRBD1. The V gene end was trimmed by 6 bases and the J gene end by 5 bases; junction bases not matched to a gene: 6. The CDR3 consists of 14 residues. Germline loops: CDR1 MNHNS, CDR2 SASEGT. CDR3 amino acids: CASRKDRSNEKLFF. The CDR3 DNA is TGTGCCAGCAGGAAGGACAGGTCGAATGAAAAACTGTTTTTT.

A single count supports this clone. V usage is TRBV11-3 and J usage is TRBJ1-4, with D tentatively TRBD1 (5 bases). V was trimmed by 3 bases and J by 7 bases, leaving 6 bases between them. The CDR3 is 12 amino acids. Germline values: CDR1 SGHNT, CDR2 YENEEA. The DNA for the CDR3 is TGTGCCAGCAGCTTGAGGGGTGAAAAACTGTTTTTT. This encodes CASSLRGEKLFF.

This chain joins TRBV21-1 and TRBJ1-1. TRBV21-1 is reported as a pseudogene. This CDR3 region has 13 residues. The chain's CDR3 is CASSEIKNTEAFF. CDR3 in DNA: TGTGCCAGCAGCGAGATAAAGAACACTGAAGCTTTCTTT.